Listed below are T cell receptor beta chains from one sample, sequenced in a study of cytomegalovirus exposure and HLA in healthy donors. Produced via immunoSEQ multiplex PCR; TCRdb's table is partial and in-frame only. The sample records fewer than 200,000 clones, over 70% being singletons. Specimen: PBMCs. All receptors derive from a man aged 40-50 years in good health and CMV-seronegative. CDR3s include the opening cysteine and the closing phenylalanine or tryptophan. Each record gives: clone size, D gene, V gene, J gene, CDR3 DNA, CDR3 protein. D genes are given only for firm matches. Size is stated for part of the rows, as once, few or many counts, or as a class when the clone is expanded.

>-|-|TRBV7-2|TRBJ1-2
TGTGCCAGCAGCCCGGACTTTAACTATGGCTACACCTTC
CASSPDFNYGYTF
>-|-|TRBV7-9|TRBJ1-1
TGTGCCAGCAGCTTAGGAGGGGGCACTGAAGCTTTCTTT
CASSLGGGTEAFF
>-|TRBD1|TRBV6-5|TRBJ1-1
TGTGCCAGCAGATCGGACAGGGGGGAAGTTGAAGCTTTCTTT
CASRSDRGEVEAFF
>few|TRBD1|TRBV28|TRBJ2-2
TGTGCCGCACTAGGGGACAGGGGAAACACCGGGGAGCTGTTTTTT
CAALGDRGNTGELFF
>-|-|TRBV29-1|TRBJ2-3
TGCAGCGTTGAGGAAGGGAGCGCAGATACGCAGTATTTT
CSVEEGSADTQYF
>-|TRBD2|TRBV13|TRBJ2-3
TGTGCCAGCAGCTTAGGGGGTAGCGGGAGTACAGATACGCAGTATTTT
CASSLGGSGSTDTQYF
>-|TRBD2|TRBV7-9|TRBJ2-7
TGTGCCAGCAGCTTATATACTAGCGGGAGCCACGAGCAGTACTTC
CASSLYTSGSHEQYF
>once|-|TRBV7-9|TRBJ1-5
TGTGCCAGCAGCCTGGACAGTTCCAATCAGCCCCAGCATTTT
CASSLDSSNQPQHF
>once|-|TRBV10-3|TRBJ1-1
TGTGCCATCAGTGAGTCTCAAGGGAGCACTGAAGCTTTCTTT
CAISESQGSTEAFF
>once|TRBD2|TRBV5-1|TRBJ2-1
TGCGCCAGCAGCTTGACCCGTAGCGGGAGGGCCTATGAGCAGTTCTTC
CASSLTRSGRAYEQFF
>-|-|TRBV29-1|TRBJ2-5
TGCAGCGTTAGCGGCGCTGAGACCCAGTACTTC
CSVSGAETQYF
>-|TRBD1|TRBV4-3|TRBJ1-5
TGCGCCAGCAGCCAGACTAACAGGGGGGATCAGCCCCAGCATTTT
CASSQTNRGDQPQHF
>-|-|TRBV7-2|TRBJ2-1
TGTGCCAGCAGCTTACAGGAGGATGTAGAGCAGTTCTTC
CASSLQEDVEQFF
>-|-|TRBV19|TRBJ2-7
TGTGCCAGTAGTATAGCGGGAGTTCCTTACGAGCAGTACTTC
CASSIAGVPYEQYF
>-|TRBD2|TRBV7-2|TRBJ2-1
TGTGCCAGCAGCTTAGCGACTAGCGGGGCGGCGTTCTTC
CASSLATSGAAFF
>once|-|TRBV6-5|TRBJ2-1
TGTGCCAGCAGCCGGGACTCATTGTATTACAATGAGCAGTTCTTC
CASSRDSLYYNEQFF
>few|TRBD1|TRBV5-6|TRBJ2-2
TGTGCCAGCAGCTTTCGATCCGGGACAGGGATTGGCACCGGGGAGCTGTTTTTT
CASSFRSGTGIGTGELFF
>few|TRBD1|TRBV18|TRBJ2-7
TGTGCCAGCTCATACGGGACAGTGGTAGCCTACGAGCAGTACTTC
CASSYGTVVAYEQYF
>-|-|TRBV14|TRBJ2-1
TGTGCCAGCAGCCTGGACACCGAGCAGTTCTTC
CASSLDTEQFF
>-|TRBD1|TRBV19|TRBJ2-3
TGTGCCAGTAGCCAAGGACAGGGCACAGATACGCAGTATTTT
CASSQGQGTDTQYF
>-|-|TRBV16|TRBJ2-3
TGTGCCAGCAGCCATTTGAGTGATACGCAGTATTTT
CASSHLSDTQYF
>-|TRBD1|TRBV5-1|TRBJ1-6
TGCGCCAGCAGCTTATTCCAGGGGGCCTCCTATAATTCACCCCTCCACTTT
CASSLFQGASYNSPLHF
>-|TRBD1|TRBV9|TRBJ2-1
TGTGCCAGCAGCGCACCGGGACAGGGGGCGGGCAATGAGCAGTTCTTC
CASSAPGQGAGNEQFF
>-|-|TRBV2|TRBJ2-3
-
CASWGSGAAYF
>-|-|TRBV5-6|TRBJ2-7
TGTGCCAGCAGCTTGTACTCTACCTACGAGCAGTACTTC
CASSLYSTYEQYF
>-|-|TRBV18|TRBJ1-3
TGTGCCAGCTCACCAGGAGTTTTGTCTGGAAACACCATATATTTT
CASSPGVLSGNTIYF
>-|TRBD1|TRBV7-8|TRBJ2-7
TGTGCCAGCAGCGATAGCCAGGGGGCGGGATACGAGCAGTACTTC
CASSDSQGAGYEQYF
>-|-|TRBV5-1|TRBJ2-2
TGCGCCAGCAGCTTCGACGGTAGCCGGAACACCGGGGAGCTGTTTTTT
CASSFDGSRNTGELFF
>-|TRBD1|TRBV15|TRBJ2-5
TGTGCCACCAGCAGAGATCCCCTACTAGCAGGGGGCGCAGAGACCCAGTACTTC
CATSRDPLLAGGAETQYF
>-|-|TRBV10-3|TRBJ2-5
TGTGCCATCAGCGAGGGAGCAGAGACCCAGTACTTC
CAISEGAETQYF
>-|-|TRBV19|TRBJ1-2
TGTGCCTGCGGGGCCTATGGCTACACCTTC
CACGAYGYTF
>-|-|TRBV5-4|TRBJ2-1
TGTGCCAGCAGCCCACGGGGGGGACAGGGATACAATGAGCAGTTCTTC
CASSPRGGQGYNEQFF
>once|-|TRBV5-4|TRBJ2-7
TGTGCCAGCAGCTTGTCGGCGACTAGGGACGAGCAGTACTTC
CASSLSATRDEQYF
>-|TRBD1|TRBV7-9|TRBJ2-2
TGTGCCAGCAGCCCCCACAGGGGGGACACCGGGGAGCTGTTTTTT
CASSPHRGDTGELFF
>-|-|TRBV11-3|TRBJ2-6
TGTGCCAGCAGCCCCGAGGGGGGGGCTGGGGCCAACGTCCTGACTTTC
CASSPEGGAGANVLTF
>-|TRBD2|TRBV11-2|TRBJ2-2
TGTGCCAGCAGCTTAGCTGGACTAGCGGGAGAAGAGGGCACCGGGGAGCTGTTTTTT
CASSLAGLAGEEGTGELFF
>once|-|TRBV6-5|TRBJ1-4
TGTGCCAGCAGTTACGGCAGTGCAACTAATGAAAAACTGTTTTTT
CASSYGSATNEKLFF
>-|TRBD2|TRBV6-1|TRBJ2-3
TGTGCCAGCAGTGATTGGGCGGGGGGGAGCACAGATACGCAGTATTTT
CASSDWAGGSTDTQYF
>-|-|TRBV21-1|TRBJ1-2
TGTGCCAGCAGCATGAGACAGGGGTTAGACTATGGCTACACCTTC
CASSMRQGLDYGYTF
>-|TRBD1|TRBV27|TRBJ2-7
TGTGCCAGCAGTTTTAGGACAGGGCGCTACGAGCAGTACTTC
CASSFRTGRYEQYF
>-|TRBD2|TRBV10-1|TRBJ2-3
TGCGCCAGCAGTCCGGGACTAGCGGGGTTCGATACGCAGTATTTT
CASSPGLAGFDTQYF
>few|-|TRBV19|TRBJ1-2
TGTGCCAGTAGTCCCGACAGGCTTTATGGCTACACCTTC
CASSPDRLYGYTF
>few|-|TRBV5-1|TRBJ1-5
TGCGCCAGCAGCTTGTCAGCGGGGAGCAATCAGCCCCAGCATTTT
CASSLSAGSNQPQHF
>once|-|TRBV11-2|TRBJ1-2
TGTGCCAGCAGCTCGGACTATGGCTACACCTTC
CASSSDYGYTF
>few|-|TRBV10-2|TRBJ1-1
TGCGCCAGCAGGGTAGACCAGGGAGGTACTGAAGCTTTCTTT
CASRVDQGGTEAFF
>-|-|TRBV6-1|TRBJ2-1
TGTGCCAGCAGGACCGGGACAACTCAATACAATGAGCAGTTCTTC
CASRTGTTQYNEQFF
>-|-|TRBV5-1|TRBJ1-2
TGCGCCAGCAGTTACGGGTTATGGGGCGCAGGAAGCTACACCTTC
CASSYGLWGAGSYTF
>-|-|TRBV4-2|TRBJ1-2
TGTGCCAGCAGCCAAGATAGAACAGAATTCTATGGCTACACCTTC
CASSQDRTEFYGYTF
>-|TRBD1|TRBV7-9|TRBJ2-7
TGTGCCAGCAGCTCACCGGGACAGGGAACCTACGAGCAGTACTTC
CASSSPGQGTYEQYF
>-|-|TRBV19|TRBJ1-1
TGTGCCAGTAGTATTGGGGGACAGAACACTGAAGCTTTCTTT
CASSIGGQNTEAFF
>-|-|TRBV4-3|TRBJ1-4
TGCGCCAGCAGCCAAGGTGGGGACTTAATTAATGAAAAACTGTTTTTT
CASSQGGDLINEKLFF
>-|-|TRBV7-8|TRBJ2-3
TGTGCCAGCAGCTTAGTGGGTCAGGGGAGCACAGATACGCAGTATTTT
CASSLVGQGSTDTQYF
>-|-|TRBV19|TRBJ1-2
TGTGCCAGTAGTATTGGCGGCAGACGCTATGGCTACACCTTC
CASSIGGRRYGYTF
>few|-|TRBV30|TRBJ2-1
TGTGCCTGGAGTGTAGGGGGATCCTACAATGAGCAGTTCTTC
CAWSVGGSYNEQFF
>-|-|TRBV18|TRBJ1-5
TGTGCCAGCTCACCCGGGGACAATCAGCCCCAGCATTTT
CASSPGDNQPQHF
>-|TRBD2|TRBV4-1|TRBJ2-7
TGCGCCAGCAGCCGACTAGCGGGAGCAGGTTACGAGCAGTACTTC
CASSRLAGAGYEQYF
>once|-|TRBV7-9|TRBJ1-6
TGTGCCAGCAGCTTGAGCCTTGGGGCCTCACCCCTCCACTTT
CASSLSLGASPLHF
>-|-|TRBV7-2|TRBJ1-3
TGTGCCAGCAGCTTATCGTTCTCTGGAAACACCATATATTTT
CASSLSFSGNTIYF